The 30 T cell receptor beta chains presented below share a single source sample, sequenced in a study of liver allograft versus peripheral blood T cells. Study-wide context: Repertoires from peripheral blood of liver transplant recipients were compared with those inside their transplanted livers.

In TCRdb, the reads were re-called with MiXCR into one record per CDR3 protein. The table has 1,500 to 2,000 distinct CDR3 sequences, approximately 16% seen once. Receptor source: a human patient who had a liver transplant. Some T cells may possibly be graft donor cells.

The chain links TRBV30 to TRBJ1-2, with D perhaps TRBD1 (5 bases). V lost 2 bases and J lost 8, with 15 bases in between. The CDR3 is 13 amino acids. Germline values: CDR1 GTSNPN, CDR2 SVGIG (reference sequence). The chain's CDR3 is CAWSFGVRDGYTF. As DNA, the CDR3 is TGTGCCTGGAGTTTTGGGGTCCGGGACGGCTACACCTTC.

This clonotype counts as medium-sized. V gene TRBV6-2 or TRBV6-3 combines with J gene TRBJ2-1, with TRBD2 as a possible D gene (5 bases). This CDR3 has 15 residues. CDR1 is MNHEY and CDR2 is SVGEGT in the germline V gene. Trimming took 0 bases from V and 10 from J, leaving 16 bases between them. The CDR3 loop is CASSYSQTTSQEQFF. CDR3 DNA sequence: TGTGCCAGCAGTTACTCACAGACTACCTCTCAAGAGCAGTTCTTC.

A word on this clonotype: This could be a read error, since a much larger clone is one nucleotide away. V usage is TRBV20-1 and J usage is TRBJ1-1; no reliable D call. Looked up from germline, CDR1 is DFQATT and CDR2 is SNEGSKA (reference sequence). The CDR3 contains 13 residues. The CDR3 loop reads CSATSEGGTEALF. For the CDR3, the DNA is TGCAGTGCCACCTCCGAGGGAGGCACTGAAGCTCTCTTT.

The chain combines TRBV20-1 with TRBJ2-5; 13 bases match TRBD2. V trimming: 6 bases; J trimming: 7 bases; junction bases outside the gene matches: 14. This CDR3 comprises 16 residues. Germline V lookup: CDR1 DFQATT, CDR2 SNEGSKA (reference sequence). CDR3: CSATGTSGAASGTQYF. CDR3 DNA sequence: TGCAGTGCCACCGGGACTAGCGGGGCCGCTTCTGGGACCCAGTACTTC.

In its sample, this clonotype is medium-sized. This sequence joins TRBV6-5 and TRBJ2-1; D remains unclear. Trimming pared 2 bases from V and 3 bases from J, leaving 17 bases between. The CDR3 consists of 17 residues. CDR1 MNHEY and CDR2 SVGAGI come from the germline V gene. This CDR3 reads CASSYQSGGWGYNEQFF. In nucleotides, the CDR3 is TGTGCCAGCAGTTACCAGTCCGGCGGTTGGGGCTACAATGAGCAGTTCTTC.

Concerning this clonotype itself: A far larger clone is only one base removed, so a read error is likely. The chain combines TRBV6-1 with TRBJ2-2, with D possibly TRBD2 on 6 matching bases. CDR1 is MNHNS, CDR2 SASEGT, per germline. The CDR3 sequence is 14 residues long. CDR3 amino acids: CASSRDSMLRELVF. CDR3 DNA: TGTGCCAGCAGCCGGGACTCCATGCTCCGGGAGCTGGTTTTT.

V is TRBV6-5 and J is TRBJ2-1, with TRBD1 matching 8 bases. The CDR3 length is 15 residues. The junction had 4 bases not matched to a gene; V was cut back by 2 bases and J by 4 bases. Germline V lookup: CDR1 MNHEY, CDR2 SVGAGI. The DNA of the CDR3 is TGTGCCAGCAGTTACGGGCAGGGGGCATACAATGAGCAGTTCTTC. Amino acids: CASSYGQGAYNEQFF.

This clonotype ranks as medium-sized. CDR3 DNA sequence: TGTGCCAGCTCACCCATGGGGACCCCTGGCACAGATACGCAGTATTTT. This codes for CASSPMGTPGTDTQYF. The chain couples TRBV18 to TRBJ2-3, with D perhaps given as TRBD1 or TRBD2 (5 bases each). V was cut by 3 bases and J by 1 base, with 14 bases left in between. The CDR3 spans 16 residues. The germline CDR1 and CDR2 sequences are KGHSH and LQKENI.

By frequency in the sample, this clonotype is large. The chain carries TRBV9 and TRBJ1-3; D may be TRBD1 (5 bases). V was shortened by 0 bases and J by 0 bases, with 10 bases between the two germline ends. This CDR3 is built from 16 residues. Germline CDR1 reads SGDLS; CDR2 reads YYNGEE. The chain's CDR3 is CASSVGGAHSGNTIYF. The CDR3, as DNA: TGTGCCAGCAGCGTAGGAGGGGCCCACTCTGGAAACACCATATATTTT.

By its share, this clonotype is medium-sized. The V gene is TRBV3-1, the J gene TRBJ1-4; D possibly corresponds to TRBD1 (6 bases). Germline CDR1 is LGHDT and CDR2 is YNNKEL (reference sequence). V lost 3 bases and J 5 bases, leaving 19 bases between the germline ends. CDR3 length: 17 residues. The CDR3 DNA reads TGTGCCAGCAGCCAGGGGGGGACAACCTTCGGGAATGAAAAACTGTTTTTT. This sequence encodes CASSQGGTTFGNEKLFF.

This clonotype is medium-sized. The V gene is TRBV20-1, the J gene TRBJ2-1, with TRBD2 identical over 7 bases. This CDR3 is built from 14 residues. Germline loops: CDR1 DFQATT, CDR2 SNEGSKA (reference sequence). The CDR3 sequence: CVPTKAGLGDEQFF. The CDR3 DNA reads TGCGTCCCCACGAAAGCGGGGCTGGGGGATGAGCAGTTCTTC.

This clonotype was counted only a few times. CDR3 in DNA: TGTGCCTGGAGAGCGCTTCCGCCCAACGAGCAGTACTTC. It encodes CAWRALPPNEQYF. The chain combines TRBV30 with TRBJ2-7; D gene uncertain. The CDR3 spans 13 residues. The V and J ends lost 3 bases and 5 bases respectively, with 14 bases between them. From germline, CDR1 is GTSNPN and CDR2 SVGIG (reference sequence).

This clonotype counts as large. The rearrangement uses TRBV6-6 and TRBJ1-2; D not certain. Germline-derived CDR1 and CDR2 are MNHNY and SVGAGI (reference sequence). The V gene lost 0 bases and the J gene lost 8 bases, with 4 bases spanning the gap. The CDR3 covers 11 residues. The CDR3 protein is CASSYSAGYTF. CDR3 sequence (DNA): TGTGCCAGCAGTTACTCGGCCGGCTACACCTTC.

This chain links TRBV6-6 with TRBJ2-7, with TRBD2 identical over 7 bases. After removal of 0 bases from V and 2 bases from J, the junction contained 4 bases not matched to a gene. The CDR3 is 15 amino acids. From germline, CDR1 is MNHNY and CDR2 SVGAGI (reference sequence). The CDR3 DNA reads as TGTGCCAGCAGTTACTCCGCTAGCGGAACCTACGAGCAGTACGTC. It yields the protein CASSYSASGTYEQYV.

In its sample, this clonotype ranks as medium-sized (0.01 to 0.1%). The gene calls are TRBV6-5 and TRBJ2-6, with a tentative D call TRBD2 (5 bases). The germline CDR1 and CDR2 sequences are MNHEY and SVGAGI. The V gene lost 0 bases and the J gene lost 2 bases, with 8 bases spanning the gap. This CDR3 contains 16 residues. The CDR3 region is CASSYSAGAGANVLTF. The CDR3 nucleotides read TGTGCCAGCAGTTACTCGGCCGGGGCTGGGGCCAACGTCCTGACTTTC.

In DNA, the CDR3 is TGTGCCAGCAGTTTTGGACAGGCCACCCTGGGCATTCAGTACTTC. Translated, it gives CASSFGQATLGIQYF. The chain links TRBV12-3 or TRBV12-4 to TRBJ2-4; the match to TRBD1 covers 7 bases. V gave up 3 bases and J gave up 9 bases; unmatched junction bases: 11. The CDR3 length is 15 residues.

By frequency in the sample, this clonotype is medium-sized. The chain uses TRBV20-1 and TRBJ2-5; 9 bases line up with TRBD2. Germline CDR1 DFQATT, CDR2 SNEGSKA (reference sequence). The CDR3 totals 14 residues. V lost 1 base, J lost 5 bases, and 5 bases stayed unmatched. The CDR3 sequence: CSARVAGGWETQYF. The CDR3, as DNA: TGCAGTGCTAGAGTCGCGGGGGGGTGGGAGACCCAGTACTTC.

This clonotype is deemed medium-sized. The CDR3 nucleotides read TGTGCCAGCAGTTACTCGGGACAGAACGCTTACGAGCAGTACGTC. This sequence encodes CASSYSGQNAYEQYV. This rearrangement joins TRBV6-2 or TRBV6-3 to TRBJ2-7; 7 nucleotides agree with TRBD1. Germline trimming cut 0 bases from V and 4 bases from J; bases unmatched to any gene: 6. The germline CDR1 and CDR2 sequences are MNHEY and SVGEGT. This CDR3 spans 15 amino acids.

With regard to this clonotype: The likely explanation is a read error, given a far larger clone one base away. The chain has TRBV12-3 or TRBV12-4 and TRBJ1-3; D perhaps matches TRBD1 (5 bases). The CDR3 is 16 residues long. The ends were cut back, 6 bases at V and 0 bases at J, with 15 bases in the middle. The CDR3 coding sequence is TGTGCCAGCAGCGTAGGAGGGACCCACTCTGGAAACACCATATATTTT. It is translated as CASSVGGTHSGNTIYF.

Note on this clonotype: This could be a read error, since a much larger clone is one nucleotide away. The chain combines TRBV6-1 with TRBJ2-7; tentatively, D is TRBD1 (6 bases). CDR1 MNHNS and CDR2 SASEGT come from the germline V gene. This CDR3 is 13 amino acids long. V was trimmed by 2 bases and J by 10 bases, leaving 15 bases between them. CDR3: CASSETRTATQYF. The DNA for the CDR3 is TGTGCCAGCAGTGAAACTAGGACAGCGACACAGTACTTC.

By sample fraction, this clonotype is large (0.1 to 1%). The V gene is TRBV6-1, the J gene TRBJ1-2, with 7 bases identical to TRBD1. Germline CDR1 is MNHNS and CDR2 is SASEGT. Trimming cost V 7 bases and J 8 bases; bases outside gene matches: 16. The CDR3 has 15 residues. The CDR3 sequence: CASTTILGGGRGYTF. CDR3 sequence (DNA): TGTGCCAGCACCACCATACTGGGAGGGGGCAGAGGCTACACCTTC.

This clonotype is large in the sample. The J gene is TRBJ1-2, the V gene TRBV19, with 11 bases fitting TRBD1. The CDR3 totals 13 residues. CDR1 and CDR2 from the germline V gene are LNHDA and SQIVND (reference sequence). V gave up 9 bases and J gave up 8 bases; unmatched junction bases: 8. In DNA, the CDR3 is TGTGCCAGCTATGGACAGGGGGCATGGGGCTACACCTTC. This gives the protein CASYGQGAWGYTF.

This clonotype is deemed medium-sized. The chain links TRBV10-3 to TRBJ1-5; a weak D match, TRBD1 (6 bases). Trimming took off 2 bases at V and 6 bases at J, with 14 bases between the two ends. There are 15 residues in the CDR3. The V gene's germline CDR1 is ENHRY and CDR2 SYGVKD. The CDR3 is CAISEATGQGQPQHF. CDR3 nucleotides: TGTGCCATCAGTGAGGCTACAGGGCAGGGTCAGCCCCAGCATTTT.

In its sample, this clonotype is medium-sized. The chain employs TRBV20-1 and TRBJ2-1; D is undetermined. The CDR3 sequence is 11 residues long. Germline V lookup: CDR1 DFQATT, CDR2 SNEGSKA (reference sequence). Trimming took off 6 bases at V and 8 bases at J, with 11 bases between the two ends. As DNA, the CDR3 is TGCAGTGCCTCTATTGGAGATGAGCAGTTCTTC. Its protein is CSASIGDEQFF.

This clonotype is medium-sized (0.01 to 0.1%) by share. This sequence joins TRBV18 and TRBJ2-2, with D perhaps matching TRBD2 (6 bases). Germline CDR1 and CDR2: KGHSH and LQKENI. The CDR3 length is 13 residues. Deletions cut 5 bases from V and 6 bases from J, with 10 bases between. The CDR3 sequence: CASSGGVSGELFF. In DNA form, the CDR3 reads TGTGCCAGCTCAGGAGGGGTATCCGGGGAGCTGTTTTTT. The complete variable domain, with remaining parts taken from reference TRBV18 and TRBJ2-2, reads NAGVMQNPRHLVRRRGQEARLRCSPMKGHSHVYWYRQLPEEGLKFMVYLQKENIIDESGMPKERFSAEFPKEGPSILRIQQVVRGDSAAYFCASSGGVSGELFFGEGSRLTVL.

CDR3 in DNA: TGTGCCAGCAGCTACGGGACCGGTAACACTGAAGCTTTCTTT. It codes for CASSYGTGNTEAFF. V usage is TRBV6-1 and J usage is TRBJ1-1, with a possible D match to TRBD1 (5 bases). Trimming left V 6 bases short and J 2 bases short, with 13 bases between. CDR1 and CDR2 (germline): MNHNS, SASEGT. The CDR3 covers 14 residues.

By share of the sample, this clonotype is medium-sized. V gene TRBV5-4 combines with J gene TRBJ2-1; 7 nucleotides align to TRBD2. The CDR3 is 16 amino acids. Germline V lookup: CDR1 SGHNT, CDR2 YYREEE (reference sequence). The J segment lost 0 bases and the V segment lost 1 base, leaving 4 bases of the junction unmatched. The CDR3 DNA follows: TGTGCCAGCAGCTTGAAATGGACTAGCTCCTACAATGAGCAGTTCTTC. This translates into CASSLKWTSSYNEQFF. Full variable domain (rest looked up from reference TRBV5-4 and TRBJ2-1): ETGVTQSPTHLIKTRGQQVTLRCSSQSGHNTVSWYQQALGQGPQFIFQYYREEENGRGNFPPRFSGLQFPNYSSELNVNALELDDSALYLCASSLKWTSSYNEQFFGPGTRLTVL.

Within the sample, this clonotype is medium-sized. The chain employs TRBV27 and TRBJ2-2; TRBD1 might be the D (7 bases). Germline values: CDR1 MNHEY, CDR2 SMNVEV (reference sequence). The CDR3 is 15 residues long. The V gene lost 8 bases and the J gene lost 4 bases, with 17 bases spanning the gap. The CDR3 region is CASRRGRGSTGELFF. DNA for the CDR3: TGTGCCAGCCGGAGGGGGCGCGGATCCACCGGGGAGCTGTTTTTT.

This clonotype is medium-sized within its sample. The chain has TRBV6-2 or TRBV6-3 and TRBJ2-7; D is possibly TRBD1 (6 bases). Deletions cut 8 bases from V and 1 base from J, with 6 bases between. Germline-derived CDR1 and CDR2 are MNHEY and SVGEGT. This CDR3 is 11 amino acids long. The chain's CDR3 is CASGQSYEQYF. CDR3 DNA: TGTGCCAGCGGACAGTCCTACGAGCAGTACTTC.

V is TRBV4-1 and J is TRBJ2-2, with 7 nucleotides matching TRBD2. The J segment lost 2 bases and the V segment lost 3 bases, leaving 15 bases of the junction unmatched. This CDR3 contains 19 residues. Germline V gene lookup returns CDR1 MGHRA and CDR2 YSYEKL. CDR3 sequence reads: CASSHLGGSAGRNTGELFF. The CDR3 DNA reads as TGCGCCAGCAGCCATCTGGGGGGGTCAGCGGGACGCAACACCGGGGAGCTGTTTTTT.